Listed here are 8 T cell receptor beta chains from one sample, sequenced in a study of T cells in Graves' hyperthyroidism and ophthalmopathy. Template material for amplifying TCR beta CDR3 regions consisted of RNA transcripts. HTBI primers were employed in a first-round RT-PCR of the TCR CDR3. MiXCR, applied by TCRdb to the multiplex PCR reads, yields one record per CDR3 protein. This sample has approximately 510,000 distinct CDR3 sequences, with 46% found just once. The sequenced material came from peripheral blood or thyroid tissue (not recorded which). These TCRs come from an adult woman with Graves' disease, either hyperthyroidism or ophthalmopathy (not recorded which).

This clonotype was seen a few times. The V and J genes are TRBV20-1 and TRBJ2-5; D remains ambiguous. The V end lost 6 bases, the J end lost 4 bases, and 18 bases lay between the germline ends. The CDR3 is made up of 14 amino acids. CDR1 and CDR2 from the germline V gene are DFQATT and SNEGSKA (reference sequence). The CDR3 DNA reads TGCAGTGCCCCGCGAGGTAGGGTCCGAGAGACCCAGTACTTC. The encoded protein is CSAPRGRVRETQYF.

The genes are TRBV29-1 and TRBJ2-7, with D possibly being TRBD1 (6 bases). Germline V gene lookup returns CDR1 SQVTM and CDR2 ANQGSEA. The length of the CDR3 is 11 residues. The V and J ends lost 7 bases and 6 bases respectively, with 13 bases between them. The CDR3 DNA is TGCAGCGGTCGAGGGGGTGGCGAGCAGTACTTC. Translated: CSGRGGGEQYF.

This rearrangement joins TRBV14 to TRBJ2-7; the D gene is possibly TRBD2 (6 bases). This CDR3 has 15 residues. Germline lookup yields CDR1 SGHDN and CDR2 FVKESK. V was clipped by 0 bases and J by 4 bases, with 13 bases between them. The CDR3 protein is CASSQDSGIQYEQYF. CDR3 in DNA: TGTGCCAGCAGCCAAGATAGCGGCATCCAGTACGAGCAGTACTTC.

With regard to this clonotype: Sequence at one end of the junction differs from germline and may be a read error. The chain combines TRBV19 with TRBJ1-6; D is ambiguous. The germline V gene has CDR1 LNHDA and CDR2 SQIVND (reference sequence). This CDR3 region has 15 residues. CDR3 nucleotide sequence: TGTGCCAGTAGTCGGGAGGGAGTCTATAATTCGCCCCTCCACTTT. Its protein is CASSREGVYNSPLHF.

This chain joins TRBV29-1 and TRBJ1-2; 7 nucleotides line up with TRBD1. Unmatched junction bases numbered 16, after V lost 8 bases and J lost 4 bases. Per germline, CDR1 SQVTM and CDR2 ANQGSEA. The CDR3 runs to 15 residues. The DNA for the CDR3 is TGCAGCTTGGAAGGGCCCAGAGGGGGCGGCTATGGCTACACCTTC. It specifies CSLEGPRGGGYGYTF.

V usage is TRBV29-1 and J usage is TRBJ2-7; 7 nucleotides match TRBD2. CDR1 is SQVTM and CDR2 is ANQGSEA in the germline V gene. This CDR3 spans 14 amino acids. With V trimmed by 8 bases and J by 0 bases, 10 bases remained unmatched. The CDR3 here is CSSWEGSYSYEQYF. The CDR3 bases are TGCAGCTCCTGGGAGGGCAGCTACTCCTACGAGCAGTACTTC.

This clonotype was found a few times. This sequence joins TRBV15 and TRBJ2-6; possibly TRBD1 for D (5 bases). Germline CDR1 and CDR2: LNHNV and YYDKDF (reference sequence). Between the trimmed V and J ends, which lost 0 bases and 2 bases, there was a span of 5 bases. CDR3 size: 15 residues. The CDR3 here is CATSRDRAGANVLTF. CDR3 sequence (DNA): TGTGCCACCAGCAGAGACAGGGCTGGGGCCAACGTCCTGACTTTC.

The V call is TRBV28, the J call TRBJ1-4; D ambiguous. This CDR3 is built from 13 residues. Trimming pared 8 bases from V and 8 bases from J, leaving 15 bases between. Germline V gives CDR1 MDHEN, CDR2 SYDVKM. The CDR3 loop reads CASGRTAEEKLFF. CDR3 DNA sequence: TGTGCCAGCGGGCGGACGGCCGAGGAAAAACTGTTTTTT. Full variable domain (rest looked up from reference TRBV28 and TRBJ1-4): DVKVTQSSRYLVKRTGEKVFLECVQDMDHENMFWYRQDPGLGLRLIYFSYDVKMKEKGDIPEGYSVSREKKERFSLILESASTNQTSMYLCASGRTAEEKLFFGSGTQLSVL.